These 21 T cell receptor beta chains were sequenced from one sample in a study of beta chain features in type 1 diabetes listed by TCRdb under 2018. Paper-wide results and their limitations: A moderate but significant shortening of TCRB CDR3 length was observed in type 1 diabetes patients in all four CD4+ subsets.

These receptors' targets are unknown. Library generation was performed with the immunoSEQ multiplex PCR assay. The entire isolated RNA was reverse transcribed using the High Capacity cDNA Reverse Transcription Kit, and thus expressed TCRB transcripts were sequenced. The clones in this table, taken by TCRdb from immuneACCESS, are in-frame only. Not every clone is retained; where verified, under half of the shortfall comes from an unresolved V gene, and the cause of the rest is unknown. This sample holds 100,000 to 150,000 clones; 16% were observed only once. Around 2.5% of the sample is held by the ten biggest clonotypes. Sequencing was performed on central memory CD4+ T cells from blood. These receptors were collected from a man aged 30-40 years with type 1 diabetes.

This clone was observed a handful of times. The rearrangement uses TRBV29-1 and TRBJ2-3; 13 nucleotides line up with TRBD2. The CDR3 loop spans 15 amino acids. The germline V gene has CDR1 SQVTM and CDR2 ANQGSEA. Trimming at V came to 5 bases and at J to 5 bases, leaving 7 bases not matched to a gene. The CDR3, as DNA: TGCAGCGTTACAGGGACTAGCGGGGTAGGAGATACGCAGTATTTT. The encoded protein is CSVTGTSGVGDTQYF.

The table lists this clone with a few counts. Here the CDR3 reads CASSLGGQKNTEAFF. CDR3 nucleotide sequence: TGTGCCAGCAGCCTGGGGGGACAGAAGAACACTGAAGCTTTCTTT. The chain carries TRBV4-2 and TRBJ1-1; 7 nucleotides align to TRBD1. CDR3 length: 15 amino acids. Germline CDR1 and CDR2: LGHNA and YNFKEQ. Unmatched junction bases numbered 6, after V lost 4 bases and J lost 1 base.

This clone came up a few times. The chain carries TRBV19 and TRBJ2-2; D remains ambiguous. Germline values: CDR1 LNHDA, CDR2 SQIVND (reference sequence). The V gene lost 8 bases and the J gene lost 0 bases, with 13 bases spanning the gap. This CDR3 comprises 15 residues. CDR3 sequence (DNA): TGTGCCAGTCAATGGGCAGGAACGAACACCGGGGAGCTGTTTTTT. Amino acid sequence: CASQWAGTNTGELFF.

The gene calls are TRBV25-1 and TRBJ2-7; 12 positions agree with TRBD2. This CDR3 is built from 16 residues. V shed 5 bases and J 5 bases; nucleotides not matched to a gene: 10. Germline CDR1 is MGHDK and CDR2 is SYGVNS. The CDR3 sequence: CASSTTSGGFADEQYF. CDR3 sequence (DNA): TGTGCCAGCAGTACTACTAGCGGGGGGTTTGCGGACGAGCAGTACTTC.

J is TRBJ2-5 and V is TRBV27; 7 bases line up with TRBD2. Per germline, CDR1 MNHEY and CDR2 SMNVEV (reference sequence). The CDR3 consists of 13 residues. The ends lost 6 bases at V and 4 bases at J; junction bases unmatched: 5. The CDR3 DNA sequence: TGTGCCAGCAGATCCGGGACTATAGAGACCCAGTACTTC. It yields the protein CASRSGTIETQYF.

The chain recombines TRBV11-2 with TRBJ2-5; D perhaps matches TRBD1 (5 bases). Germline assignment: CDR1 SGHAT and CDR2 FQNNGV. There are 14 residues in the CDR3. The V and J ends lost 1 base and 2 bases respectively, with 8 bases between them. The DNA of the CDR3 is TGTGCCAGCAGCTTAGGAACAGGACAAGAGACCCAGTACTTC. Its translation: CASSLGTGQETQYF.

The CDR3 region is CASSVDNPEDTQYF. The CDR3 nucleotides read TGTGCCAGCAGCGTAGACAACCCTGAAGATACGCAGTATTTT. This rearrangement joins TRBV9 to TRBJ2-3, with D unresolved. V lost 0 bases and J 5 bases, leaving 10 bases between the germline ends. The CDR3 is 14 amino acids. CDR1 is SGDLS, CDR2 YYNGEE, per germline.

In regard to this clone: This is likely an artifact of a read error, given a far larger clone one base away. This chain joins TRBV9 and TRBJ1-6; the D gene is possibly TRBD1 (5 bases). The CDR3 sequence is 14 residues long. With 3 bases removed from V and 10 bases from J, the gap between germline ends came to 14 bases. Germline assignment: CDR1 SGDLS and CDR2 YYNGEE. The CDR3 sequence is CASSARCWGSPLHF. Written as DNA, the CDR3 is TGTGCCAGCAGCGCCCGTTGCTGGGGCTCACCCCTCCACTTT.

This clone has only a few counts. The CDR3 region has the DNA TGCAGCGTTGAACTTGACAGGGAAGAAGAAAAACTGTTTTTT. This codes for CSVELDREEEKLFF. The chain uses TRBV29-1 and TRBJ1-4; 7 bases line up with TRBD1. Germline V gives CDR1 SQVTM, CDR2 ANQGSEA. CDR3 size: 14 residues. The V and J ends lost 2 bases and 8 bases, in that order; junction bases with no gene match: 8.

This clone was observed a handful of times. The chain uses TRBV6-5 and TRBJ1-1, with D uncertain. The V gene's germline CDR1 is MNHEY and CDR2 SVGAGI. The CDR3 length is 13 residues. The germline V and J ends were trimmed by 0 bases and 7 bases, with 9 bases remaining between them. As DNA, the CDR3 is TGTGCCAGCAGTTACTCCCGGTACGGTGAAGCTTTCTTT. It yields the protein CASSYSRYGEAFF.

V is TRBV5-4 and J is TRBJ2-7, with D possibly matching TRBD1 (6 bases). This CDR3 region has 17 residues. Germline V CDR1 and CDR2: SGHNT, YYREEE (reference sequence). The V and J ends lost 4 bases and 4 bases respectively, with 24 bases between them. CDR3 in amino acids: CASSPLGSTGNTYEQYF. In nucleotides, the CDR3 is TGTGCCAGCAGCCCGTTGGGATCCACAGGGAATACTTACGAGCAGTACTTC.

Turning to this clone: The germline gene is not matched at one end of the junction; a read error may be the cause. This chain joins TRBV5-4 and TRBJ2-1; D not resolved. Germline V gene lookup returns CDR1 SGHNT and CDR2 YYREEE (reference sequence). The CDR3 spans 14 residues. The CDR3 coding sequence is TGCGCCAGCAGCCAAGATAACAACTACAATGAGCAGTTCTTC. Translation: CASSQDNNYNEQFF.

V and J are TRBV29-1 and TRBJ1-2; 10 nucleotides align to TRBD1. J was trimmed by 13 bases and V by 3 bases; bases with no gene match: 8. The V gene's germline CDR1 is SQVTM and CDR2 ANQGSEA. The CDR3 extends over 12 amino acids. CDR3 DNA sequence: TGCAGCGTTGACGGGACAGGGGCGTCGGGCACCTTC. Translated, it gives CSVDGTGASGTF.

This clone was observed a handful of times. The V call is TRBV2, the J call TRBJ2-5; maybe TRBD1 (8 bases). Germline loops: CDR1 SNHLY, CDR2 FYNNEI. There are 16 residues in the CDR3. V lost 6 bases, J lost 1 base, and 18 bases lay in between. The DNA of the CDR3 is TGTGCCAGCAGCCTACAGGGGGGGCATGGCCAAGAGACCCAGTACTTC. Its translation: CASSLQGGHGQETQYF.

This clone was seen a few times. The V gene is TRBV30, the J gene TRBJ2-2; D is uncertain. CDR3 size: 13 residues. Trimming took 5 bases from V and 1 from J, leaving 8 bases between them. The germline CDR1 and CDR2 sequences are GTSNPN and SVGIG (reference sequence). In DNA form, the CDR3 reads TGTGCCTGGGCACAATGGAACACCGGGGAGCTGTTTTTT. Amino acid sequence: CAWAQWNTGELFF.

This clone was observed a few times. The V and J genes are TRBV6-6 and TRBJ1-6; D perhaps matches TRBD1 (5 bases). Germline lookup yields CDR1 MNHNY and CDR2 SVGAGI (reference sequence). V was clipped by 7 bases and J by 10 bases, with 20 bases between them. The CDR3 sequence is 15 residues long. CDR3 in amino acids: CASTNGGLYGSPLHF. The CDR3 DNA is TGTGCCAGCACCAATGGGGGACTTTATGGCTCACCCCTCCACTTT.

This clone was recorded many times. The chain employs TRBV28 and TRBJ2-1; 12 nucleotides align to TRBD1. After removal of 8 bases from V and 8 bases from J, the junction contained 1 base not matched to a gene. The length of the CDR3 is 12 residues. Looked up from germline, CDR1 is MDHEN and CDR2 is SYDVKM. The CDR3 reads CASGDRGHEQFF. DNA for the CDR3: TGTGCCAGCGGGGACAGGGGGCATGAGCAGTTCTTC.

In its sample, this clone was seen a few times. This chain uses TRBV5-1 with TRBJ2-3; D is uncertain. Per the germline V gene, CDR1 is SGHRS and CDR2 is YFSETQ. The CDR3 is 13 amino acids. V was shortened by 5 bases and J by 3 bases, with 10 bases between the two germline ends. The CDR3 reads CASRGDWTDTQYF. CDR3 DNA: TGCGCCAGCAGGGGTGACTGGACAGATACGCAGTATTTT.

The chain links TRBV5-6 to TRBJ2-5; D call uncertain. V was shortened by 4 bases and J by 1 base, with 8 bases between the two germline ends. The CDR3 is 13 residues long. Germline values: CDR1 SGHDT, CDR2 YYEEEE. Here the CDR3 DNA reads TGTGCCAGCAGCAGGGCCCCCCAAGAGACCCAGTACTTC. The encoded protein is CASSRAPQETQYF. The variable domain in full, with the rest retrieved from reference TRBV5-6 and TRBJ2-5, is DAGVTQSPTHLIKTRGQQVTLRCSPKSGHDTVSWYQQALGQGPQFIFQYYEEEERQRGNFPDRFSGHQFPNYSSELNVNALLLGDSALYLCASSRAPQETQYFGPGTRLLVL.

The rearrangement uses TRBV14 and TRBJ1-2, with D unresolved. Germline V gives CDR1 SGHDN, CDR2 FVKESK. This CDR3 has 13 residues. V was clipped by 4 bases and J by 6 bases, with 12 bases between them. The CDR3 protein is CASSLTAENGYTF. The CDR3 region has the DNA TGTGCCAGCAGCCTTACAGCTGAGAATGGCTACACCTTC. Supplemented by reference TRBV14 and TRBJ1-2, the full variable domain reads EAGVTQFPSHSVIEKGQTVTLRCDPISGHDNLYWYRRVMGKEIKFLLHFVKESKQDESGMPNNRFLAERTGGTYSTLKVQPAELEDSGVYFCASSLTAENGYTFGSGTRLTVV.

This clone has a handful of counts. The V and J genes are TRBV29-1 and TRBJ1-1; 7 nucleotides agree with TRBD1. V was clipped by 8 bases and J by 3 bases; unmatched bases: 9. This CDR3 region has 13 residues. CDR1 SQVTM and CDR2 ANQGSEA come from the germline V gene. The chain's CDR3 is CSSLTGLDTEAFF. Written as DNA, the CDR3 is TGCAGCTCCCTGACAGGGTTGGACACTGAAGCTTTCTTT.